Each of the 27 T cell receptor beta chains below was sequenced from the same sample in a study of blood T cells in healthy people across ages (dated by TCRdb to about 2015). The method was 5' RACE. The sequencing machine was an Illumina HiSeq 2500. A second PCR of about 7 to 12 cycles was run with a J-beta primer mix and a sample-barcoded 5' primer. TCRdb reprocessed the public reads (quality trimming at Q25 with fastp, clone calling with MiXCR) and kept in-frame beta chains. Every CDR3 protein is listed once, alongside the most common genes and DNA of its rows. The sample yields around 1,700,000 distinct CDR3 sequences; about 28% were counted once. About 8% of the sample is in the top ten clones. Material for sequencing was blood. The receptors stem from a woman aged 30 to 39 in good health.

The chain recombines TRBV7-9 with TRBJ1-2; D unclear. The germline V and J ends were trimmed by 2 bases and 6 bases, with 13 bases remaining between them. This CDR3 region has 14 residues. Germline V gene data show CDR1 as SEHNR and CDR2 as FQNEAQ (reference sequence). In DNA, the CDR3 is TGTGCCAGCAGCTTAAGTCGAACAGATGATGGCTACACCTTC. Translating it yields CASSLSRTDDGYTF.

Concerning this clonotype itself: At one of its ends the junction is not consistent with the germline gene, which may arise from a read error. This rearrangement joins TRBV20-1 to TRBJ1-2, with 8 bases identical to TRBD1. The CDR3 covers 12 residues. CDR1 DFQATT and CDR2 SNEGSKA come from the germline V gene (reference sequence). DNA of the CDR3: TGCAGTGCTCCAGACAGGGGCTATGGCCACACCTTC. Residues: CSAPDRGYGHTF.

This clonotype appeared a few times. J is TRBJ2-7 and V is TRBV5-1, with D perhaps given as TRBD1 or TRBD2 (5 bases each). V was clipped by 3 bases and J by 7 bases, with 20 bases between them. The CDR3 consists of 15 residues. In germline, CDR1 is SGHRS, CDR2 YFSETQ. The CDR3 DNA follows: TGCGCCAGCAGCTCGGGACCGTTTAGCGACAATGAGCAGTACTTC. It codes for CASSSGPFSDNEQYF.

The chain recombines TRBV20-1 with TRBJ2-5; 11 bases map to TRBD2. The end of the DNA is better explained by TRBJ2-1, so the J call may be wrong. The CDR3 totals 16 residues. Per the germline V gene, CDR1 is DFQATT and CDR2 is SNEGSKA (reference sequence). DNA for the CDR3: TGCAGTGCTAGAGGGATAGCGGGAGGGTTACAAGAGACCCAGTTCTTC. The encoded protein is CSARGIAGGLQETQFF.

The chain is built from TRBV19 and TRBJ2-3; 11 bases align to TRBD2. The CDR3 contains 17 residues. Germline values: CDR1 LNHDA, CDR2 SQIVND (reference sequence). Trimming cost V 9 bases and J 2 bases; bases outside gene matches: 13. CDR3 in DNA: TGTGCCAGCGGTAATTTGGGGGGACTAGCGGTCACAGATACGCAGTATTTT. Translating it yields CASGNLGGLAVTDTQYF.

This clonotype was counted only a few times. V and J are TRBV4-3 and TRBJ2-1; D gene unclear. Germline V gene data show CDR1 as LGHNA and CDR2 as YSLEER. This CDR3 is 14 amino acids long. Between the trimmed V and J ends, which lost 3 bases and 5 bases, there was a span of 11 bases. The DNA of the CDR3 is TGCGCCAGCAGCCATGGGAACTTCGACAATGAGCAGTTCTTC. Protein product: CASSHGNFDNEQFF.

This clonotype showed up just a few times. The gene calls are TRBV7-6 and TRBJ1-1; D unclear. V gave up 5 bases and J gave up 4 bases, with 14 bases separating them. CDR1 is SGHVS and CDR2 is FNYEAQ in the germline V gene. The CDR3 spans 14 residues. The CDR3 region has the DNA TGTGCCAGCAGCCAATCTCCCGGTGGCACTGAAGCTTTCTTT. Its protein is CASSQSPGGTEAFF.

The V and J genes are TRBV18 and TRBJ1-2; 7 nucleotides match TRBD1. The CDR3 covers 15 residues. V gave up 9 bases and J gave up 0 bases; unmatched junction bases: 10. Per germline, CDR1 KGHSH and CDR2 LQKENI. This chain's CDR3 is CARSEGQAANYGYTF. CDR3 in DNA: TGTGCCAGGTCAGAAGGACAGGCTGCTAACTATGGCTACACCTTC.

The CDR3 coding sequence is TGTGCCACCAGCAGGGCCGGGACCTGGAACTCTGGAAACACCATATATTTT. This codes for CATSRAGTWNSGNTIYF. The chain recombines TRBV15 with TRBJ1-3; weak D call: TRBD1 (5 bases). In germline, CDR1 is LNHNV, CDR2 YYDKDF (reference sequence). The germline V and J ends were trimmed by 3 bases and 0 bases, with 15 bases remaining between them. The length of the CDR3 is 17 residues.

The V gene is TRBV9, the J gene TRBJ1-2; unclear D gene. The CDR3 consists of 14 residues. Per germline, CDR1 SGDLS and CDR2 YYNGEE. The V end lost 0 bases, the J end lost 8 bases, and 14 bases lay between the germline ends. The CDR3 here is CASSVAGTVEGYTF. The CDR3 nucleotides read TGTGCCAGCAGCGTAGCCGGAACGGTGGAAGGCTACACCTTC.

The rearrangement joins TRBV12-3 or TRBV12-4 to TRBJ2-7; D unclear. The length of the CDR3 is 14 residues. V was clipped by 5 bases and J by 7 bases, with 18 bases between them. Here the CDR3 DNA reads TGTGCCAGCAGTAGCTCGGACCAAGACAATGAGCAGTACTTC. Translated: CASSSSDQDNEQYF.

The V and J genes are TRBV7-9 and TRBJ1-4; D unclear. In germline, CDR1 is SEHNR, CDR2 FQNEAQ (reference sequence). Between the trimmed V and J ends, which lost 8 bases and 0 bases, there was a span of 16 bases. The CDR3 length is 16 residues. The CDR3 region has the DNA TGTGCCAGCTCGAACCCACTCCTAGCAACTAATGAAAAACTGTTTTTT. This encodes CASSNPLLATNEKLFF.

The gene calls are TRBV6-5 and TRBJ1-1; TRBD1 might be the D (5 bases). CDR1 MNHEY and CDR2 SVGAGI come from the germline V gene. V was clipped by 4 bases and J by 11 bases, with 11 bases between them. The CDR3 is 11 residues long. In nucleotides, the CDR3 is TGTGCCAGCAGTTCCCCGGACATGGCTTTCTTT. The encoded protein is CASSSPDMAFF.

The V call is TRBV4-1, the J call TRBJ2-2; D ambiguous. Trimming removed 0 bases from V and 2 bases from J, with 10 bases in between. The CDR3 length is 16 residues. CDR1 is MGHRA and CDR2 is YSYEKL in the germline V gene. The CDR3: CASSQEGVGNTGELFF. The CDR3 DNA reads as TGCGCCAGCAGCCAAGAGGGCGTAGGCAACACCGGGGAGCTGTTTTTT.

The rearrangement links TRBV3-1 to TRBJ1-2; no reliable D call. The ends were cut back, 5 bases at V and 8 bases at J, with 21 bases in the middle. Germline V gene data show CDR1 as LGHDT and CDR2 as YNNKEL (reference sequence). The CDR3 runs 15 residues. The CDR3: CASSSTIGPAGGYTF. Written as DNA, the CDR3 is TGTGCCAGCAGCTCGACGATAGGGCCTGCGGGGGGCTACACCTTC.

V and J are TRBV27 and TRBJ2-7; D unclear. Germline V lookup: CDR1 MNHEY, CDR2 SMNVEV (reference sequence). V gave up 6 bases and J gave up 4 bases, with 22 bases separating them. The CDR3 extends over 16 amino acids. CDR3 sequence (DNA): TGTGCCAGCAGACCAAACCAGAGTGCCCGTCCTTACGAGCAGTACTTC. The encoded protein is CASRPNQSARPYEQYF.

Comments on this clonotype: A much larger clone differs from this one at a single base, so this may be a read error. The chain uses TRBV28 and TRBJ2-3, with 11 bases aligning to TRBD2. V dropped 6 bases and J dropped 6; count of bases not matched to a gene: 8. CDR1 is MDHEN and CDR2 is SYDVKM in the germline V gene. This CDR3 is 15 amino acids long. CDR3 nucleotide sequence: TGTGCCAGCAGCAGATCTAGCGGGGGGCGCGATACGCAGTATTTT. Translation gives CASSRSSGGRDTQYF.

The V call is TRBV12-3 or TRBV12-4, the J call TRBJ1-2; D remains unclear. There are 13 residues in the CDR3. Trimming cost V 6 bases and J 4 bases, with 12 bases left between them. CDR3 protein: CASRPDGPYGYTF. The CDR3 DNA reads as TGTGCCAGCAGGCCGGACGGGCCCTATGGCTACACCTTC.

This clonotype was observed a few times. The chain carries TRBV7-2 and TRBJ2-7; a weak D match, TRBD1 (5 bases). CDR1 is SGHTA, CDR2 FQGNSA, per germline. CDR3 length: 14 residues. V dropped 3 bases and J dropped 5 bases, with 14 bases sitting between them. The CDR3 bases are TGTGCCAGCAGCTTGACAGTGAAGGGCGACGAGCAGTACTTC. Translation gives CASSLTVKGDEQYF.

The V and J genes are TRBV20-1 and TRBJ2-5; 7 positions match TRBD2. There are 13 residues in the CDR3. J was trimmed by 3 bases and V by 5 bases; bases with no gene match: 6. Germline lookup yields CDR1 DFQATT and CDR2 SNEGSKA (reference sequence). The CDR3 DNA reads TGCAGTGCTGGGGGAAGCGGGAAAGAGACCCAGTACTTC. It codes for CSAGGSGKETQYF.

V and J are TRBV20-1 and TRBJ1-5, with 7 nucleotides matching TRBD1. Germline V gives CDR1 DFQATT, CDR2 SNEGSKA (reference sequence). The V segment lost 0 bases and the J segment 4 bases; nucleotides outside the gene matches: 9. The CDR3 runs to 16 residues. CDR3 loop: CSARDGQGVGNQPQHF. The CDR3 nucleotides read TGCAGTGCTAGAGATGGCCAGGGGGTTGGGAATCAGCCCCAGCATTTT.

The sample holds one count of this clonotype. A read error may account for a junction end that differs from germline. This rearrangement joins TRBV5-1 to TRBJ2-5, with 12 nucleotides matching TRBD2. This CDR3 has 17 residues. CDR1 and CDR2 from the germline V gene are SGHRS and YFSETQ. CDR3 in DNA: TGCGCTAGCAGCGCCGCACTAGCGGGGGGACTACAAGAGACCCAGTACTTC. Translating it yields CASSAALAGGLQETQYF.

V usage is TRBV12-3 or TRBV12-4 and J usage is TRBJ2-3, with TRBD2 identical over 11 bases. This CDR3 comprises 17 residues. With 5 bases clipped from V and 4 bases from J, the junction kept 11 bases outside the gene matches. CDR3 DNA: TGTGCCAGCAGTGGGGACCATACTAGCGGGGGTGCAGATACGCAGTATTTT. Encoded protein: CASSGDHTSGGADTQYF.

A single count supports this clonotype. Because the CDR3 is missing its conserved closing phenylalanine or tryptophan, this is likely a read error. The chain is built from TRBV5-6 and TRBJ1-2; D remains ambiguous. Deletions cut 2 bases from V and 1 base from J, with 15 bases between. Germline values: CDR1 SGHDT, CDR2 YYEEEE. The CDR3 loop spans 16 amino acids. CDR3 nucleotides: TGTGCCAGCAGCTTATTTTTGTCCGACGGTAACTATGGCTACACCTTA. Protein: CASSLFLSDGNYGYTL.

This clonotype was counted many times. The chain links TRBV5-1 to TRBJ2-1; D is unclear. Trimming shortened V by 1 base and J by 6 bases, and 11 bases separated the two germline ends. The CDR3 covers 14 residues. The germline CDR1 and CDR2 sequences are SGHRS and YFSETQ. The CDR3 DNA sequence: TGCGCCAGCAGCTTGAGCCCGACAATCAATGAGCAGTTCTTC. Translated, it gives CASSLSPTINEQFF. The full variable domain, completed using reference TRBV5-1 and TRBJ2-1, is KAGVTQTPRYLIKTRGQQVTLSCSPISGHRSVSWYQQTPGQGLQFLFEYFSETQRNKGNFPGRFSGRQFSNSRSEMNVSTLELGDSALYLCASSLSPTINEQFFGPGTRLTVL.

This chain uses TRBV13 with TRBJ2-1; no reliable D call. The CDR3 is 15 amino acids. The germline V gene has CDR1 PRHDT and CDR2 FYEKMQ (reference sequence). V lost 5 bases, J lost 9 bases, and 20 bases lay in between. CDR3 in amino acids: CASSPAFLDVAEQFF. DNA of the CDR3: TGTGCCAGCAGCCCGGCCTTCCTAGATGTAGCTGAGCAGTTCTTC.

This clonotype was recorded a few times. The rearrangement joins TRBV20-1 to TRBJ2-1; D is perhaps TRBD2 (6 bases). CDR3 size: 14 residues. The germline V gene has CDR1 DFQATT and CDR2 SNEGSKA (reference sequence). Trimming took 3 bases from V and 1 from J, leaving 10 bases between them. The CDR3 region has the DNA TGCAGTGCTAGTGCTAGCGAATCCTACAATGAGCAGTTCTTC. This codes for CSASASESYNEQFF.